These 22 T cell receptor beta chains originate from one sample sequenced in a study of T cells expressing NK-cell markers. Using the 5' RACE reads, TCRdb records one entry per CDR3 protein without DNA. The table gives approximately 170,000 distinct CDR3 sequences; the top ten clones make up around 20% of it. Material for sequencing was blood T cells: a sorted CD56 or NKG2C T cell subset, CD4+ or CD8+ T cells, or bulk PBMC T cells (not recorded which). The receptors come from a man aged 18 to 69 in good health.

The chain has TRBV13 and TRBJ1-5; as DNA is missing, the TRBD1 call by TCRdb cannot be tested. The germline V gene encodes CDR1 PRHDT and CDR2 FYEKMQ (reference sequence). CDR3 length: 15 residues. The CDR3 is CASSLRQGPNQPQHF.

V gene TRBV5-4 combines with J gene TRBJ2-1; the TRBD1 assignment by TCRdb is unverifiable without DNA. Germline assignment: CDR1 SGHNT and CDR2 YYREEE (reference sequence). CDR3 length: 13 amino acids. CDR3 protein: CASSPGTSNEQFF.

CDR3 amino acids: CASSSTGLSLETQYF. V gene TRBV7-9 combines with J gene TRBJ2-5; as DNA is missing, the TRBD2 call by TCRdb cannot be tested. CDR3 length: 15 residues. From germline, CDR1 is SEHNR and CDR2 FQNEAQ (reference sequence).

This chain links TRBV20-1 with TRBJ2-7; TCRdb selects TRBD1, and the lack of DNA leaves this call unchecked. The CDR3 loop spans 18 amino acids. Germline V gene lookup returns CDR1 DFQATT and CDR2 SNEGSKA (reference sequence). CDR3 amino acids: CSARDTLAGGYISYEQYF.

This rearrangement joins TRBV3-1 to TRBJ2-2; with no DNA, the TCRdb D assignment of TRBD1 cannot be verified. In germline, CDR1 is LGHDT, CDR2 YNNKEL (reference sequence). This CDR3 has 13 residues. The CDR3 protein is CASSPGFSGELFF.

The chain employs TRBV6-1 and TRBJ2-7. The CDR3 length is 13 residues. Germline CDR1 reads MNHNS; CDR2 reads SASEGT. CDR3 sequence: CASRAVPSYEQYF.

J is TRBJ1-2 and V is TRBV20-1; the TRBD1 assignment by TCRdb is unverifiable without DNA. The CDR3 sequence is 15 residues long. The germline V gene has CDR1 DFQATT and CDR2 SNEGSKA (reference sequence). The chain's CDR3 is CSARPLRQDNYGYTF.

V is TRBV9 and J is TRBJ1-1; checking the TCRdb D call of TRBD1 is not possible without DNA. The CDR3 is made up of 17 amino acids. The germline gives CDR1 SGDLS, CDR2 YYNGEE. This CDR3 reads CASSEPWDRNMNTEAFF. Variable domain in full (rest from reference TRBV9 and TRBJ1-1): DSGVTQTPKHLITATGQRVTLRCSPRSGDLSVYWYQQSLDQGLQFLIQYYNGEERAKGNILERFSAQQFPDLHSELNLSSLELGDSALYFCASSEPWDRNMNTEAFFGQGTRLTVV.

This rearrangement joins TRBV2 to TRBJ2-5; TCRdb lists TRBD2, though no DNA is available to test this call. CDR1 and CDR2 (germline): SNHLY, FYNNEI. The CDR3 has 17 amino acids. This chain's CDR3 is CASSVTLAGGPGETQYF. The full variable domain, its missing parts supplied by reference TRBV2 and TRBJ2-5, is EPEVTQTPSHQVTQMGQEVILRCVPISNHLYFYWYRQILGQKVEFLVSFYNNEISEKSEIFDDQFSVERPDGSNFTLKIRSTKLEDSAMYFCASSVTLAGGPGETQYFGPGTRLLVL.

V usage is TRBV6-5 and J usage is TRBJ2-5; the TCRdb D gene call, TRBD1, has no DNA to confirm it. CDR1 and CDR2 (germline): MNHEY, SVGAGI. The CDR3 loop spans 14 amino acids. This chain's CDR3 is CASSYSGQLETQYF.

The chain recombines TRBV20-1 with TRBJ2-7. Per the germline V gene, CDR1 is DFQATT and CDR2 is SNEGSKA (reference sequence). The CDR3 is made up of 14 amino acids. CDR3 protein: CSARGPREPYEQYF.

The CDR3 sequence is CASSPGIRELFF. This rearrangement joins TRBV14 to TRBJ2-2. Looked up from germline, CDR1 is SGHDN and CDR2 is FVKESK. The CDR3 extends over 12 amino acids.

The CDR3 reads CASSRQGGRYQETQYF. This chain uses TRBV9 with TRBJ2-5; TCRdb names TRBD1, which stays unverified in the absence of DNA. Germline CDR1 SGDLS, CDR2 YYNGEE. This CDR3 has 16 amino acids.

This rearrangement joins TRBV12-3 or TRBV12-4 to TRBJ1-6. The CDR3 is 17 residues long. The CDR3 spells CASSFSAGSFWSSPLHF.

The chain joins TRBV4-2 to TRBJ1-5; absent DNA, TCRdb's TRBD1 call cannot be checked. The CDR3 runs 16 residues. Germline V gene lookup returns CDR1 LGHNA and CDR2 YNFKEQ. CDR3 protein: CASSQDLGQGYQPQHF.

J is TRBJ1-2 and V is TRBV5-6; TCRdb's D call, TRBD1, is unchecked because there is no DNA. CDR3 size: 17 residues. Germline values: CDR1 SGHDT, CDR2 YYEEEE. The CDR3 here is CASSPWSLLGVGYGYTF.

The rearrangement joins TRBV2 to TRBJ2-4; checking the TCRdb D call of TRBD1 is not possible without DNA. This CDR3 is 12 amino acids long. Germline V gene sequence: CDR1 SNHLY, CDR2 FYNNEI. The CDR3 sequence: CASSSGGAIQYF.

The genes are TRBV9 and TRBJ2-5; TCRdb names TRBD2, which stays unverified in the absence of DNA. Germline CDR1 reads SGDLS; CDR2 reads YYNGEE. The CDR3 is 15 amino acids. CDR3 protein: CASRPLAGNQETQYF. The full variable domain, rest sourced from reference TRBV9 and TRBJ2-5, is DSGVTQTPKHLITATGQRVTLRCSPRSGDLSVYWYQQSLDQGLQFLIQYYNGEERAKGNILERFSAQQFPDLHSELNLSSLELGDSALYFCASRPLAGNQETQYFGPGTRLLVL.

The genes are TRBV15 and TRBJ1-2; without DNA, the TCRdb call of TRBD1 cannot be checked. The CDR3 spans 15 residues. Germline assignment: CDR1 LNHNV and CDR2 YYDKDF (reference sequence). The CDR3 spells CATSREGGQNYGYTF.

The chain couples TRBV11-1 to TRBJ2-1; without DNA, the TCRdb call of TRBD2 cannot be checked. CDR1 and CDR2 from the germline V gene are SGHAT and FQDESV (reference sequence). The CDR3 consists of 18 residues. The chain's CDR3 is CASSSPRALAGERNEQFF. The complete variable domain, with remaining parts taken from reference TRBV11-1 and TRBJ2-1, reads EAEVAQSPRYKITEKSQAVAFWCDPISGHATLYWYRQILGQGPELLVQFQDESVVDDSQLPKDRFSAERLKGVDSTLKIQPAELGDSAMYLCASSSPRALAGERNEQFFGPGTRLTVL.

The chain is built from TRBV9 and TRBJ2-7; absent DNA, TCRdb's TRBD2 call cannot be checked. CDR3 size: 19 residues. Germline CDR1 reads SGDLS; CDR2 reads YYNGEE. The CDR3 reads CASSHPVSGGPSSSYEQYF.

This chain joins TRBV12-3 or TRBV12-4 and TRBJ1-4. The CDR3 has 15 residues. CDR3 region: CASSLAGGEGEKLFF.